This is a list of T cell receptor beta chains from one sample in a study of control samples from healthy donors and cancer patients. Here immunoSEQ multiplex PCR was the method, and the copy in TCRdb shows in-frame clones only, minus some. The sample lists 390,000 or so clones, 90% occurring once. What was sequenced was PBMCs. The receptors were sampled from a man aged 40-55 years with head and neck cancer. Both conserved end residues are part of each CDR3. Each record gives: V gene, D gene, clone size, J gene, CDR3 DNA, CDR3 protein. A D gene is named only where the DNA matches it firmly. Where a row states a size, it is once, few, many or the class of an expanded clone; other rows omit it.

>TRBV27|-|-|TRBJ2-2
TGTGCCAGCAGTAGCCTGGGGGCAGGGACCGGGGAGCTGTTTTTT
CASSSLGAGTGELFF
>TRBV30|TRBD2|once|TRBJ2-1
TGTGCCTGGAGTGGATCAGCGGGAGACTACAATGAGCAGTTCTTC
CAWSGSAGDYNEQFF
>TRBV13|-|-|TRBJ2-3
TGTGCCAGCAGCACCCGGGAGGGGCAGGGGGCTGGTTTAGGGGCCCAGGACACAGATACGCAGTATTTT
CASSTREGQGAGLGAQDTDTQYF
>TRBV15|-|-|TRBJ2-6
TGTGCCACCAGCAGACGGACCAGGGTACTTGGGGCCAACGTCCTGACTTTC
CATSRRTRVLGANVLTF
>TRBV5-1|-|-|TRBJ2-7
TGCGCCAGCAGCTCTACTGGACAAGAGCAGTACTTC
CASSSTGQEQYF
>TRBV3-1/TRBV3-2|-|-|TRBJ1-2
TGTGCCAGCAGCCCCTTGGAGGGCAATGACTATGGCTACACCTTC
CASSPLEGNDYGYTF
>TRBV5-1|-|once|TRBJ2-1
TGCGCCAGCAGCTTGGAGGACAATGAGCAGTTCTTC
CASSLEDNEQFF
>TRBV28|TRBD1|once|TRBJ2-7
TGTGCCAGCAGCGCACCGGGACAGGGGGCCTACGAGCAGTACTTC
CASSAPGQGAYEQYF
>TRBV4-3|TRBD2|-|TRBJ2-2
TGCGCCAGCAGCCAACTAGGACTAGCGGGGATGAACACCGGGGAGCTGTTTTTT
CASSQLGLAGMNTGELFF
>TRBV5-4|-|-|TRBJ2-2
TGTGCCAGCAGCGGCGGACAGCCTCTCGGGGAGCTGTTTTTT
CASSGGQPLGELFF
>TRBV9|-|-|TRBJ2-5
TGTGCCAGCAGCGTAACTGGAGGGGGCGCGGAGACCCAGTACTTC
CASSVTGGGAETQYF
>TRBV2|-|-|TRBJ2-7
TGTGCCAGCAACCGGGGGGCGGGAGAGCAGTACTTC
CASNRGAGEQYF
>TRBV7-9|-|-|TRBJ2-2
TGTGCCAGCAGCTTGGGGCAGGCGAACACCGGGGAGCTGTTTTTT
CASSLGQANTGELFF
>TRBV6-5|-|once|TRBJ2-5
TGTGCCAGCAGTTACTCGAAGACCCAGTACTTC
CASSYSKTQYF
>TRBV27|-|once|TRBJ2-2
TGTGCCAGCAGTTTGAACGGACTGAACACCGGGGAGCTGTTTTTT
CASSLNGLNTGELFF
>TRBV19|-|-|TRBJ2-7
TGTGCCAGTAGTACGTCCCGGGACGTGTACGAGCAGTACTTC
CASSTSRDVYEQYF
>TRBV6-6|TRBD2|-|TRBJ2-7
TGTGCCAGCAGCACACGGGTCGGGGGGGCCCTCGAGCAGTACTTC
CASSTRVGGALEQYF
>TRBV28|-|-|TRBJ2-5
TGTGCCAGCAGTTCCCGGAGGCTTCAGGGCCAAGAGACCCAGTACTTC
CASSSRRLQGQETQYF
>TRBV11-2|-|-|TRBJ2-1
TGTGCCAGCATCCCCGGCCGCGCCTCTTACAATGAGCAGTTCTTC
CASIPGRASYNEQFF
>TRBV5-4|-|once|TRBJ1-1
TGTGCCAGCAGCTTGGACAGTCGGCCAAAGTTTGAAGCTTTCTTT
CASSLDSRPKFEAFF
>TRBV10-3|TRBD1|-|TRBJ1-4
TGTGCCATCAGTGAGTCCTTCCGACAGGGGGGGAATGAAAAACTGTTTTTT
CAISESFRQGGNEKLFF
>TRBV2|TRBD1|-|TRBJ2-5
TGTGCCAGCACATGGGGGACAGGGGCACAAGAGACCCAGTACTTC
CASTWGTGAQETQYF
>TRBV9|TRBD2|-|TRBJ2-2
TGTGCCAGCAGCGTAACTAGCGGGGAACTCACCGGGGAGCTGTTTTTT
CASSVTSGELTGELFF
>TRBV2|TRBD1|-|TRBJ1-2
TGTGCCAGCAGTGACACGGGGGACAGAGACACCTTC
CASSDTGDRDTF
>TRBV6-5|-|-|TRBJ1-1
TGTGCCAGCAGTTACTCGATCGCAGGTCGAACTGAAGCTTTCTTT
CASSYSIAGRTEAFF
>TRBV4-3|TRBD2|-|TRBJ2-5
TGCGCCAGCAGCCAAGGCCTAGCGGGGGGGGTTATCCAAGAGACCCAGTACTTC
CASSQGLAGGVIQETQYF
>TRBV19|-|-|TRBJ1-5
TGTGCCAGTAGTCTGAACAGGGAGGCCCAGCATTTT
CASSLNREAQHF
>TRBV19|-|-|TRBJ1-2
TGTGCCAGTAGGGCCGAGCCGGACGGCTACTATGGCTACACCTTC
CASRAEPDGYYGYTF
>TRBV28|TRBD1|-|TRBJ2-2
TGTGCCAGTAGTGGGACAGGGAAGACCGGGGAGCTGTTTTTT
CASSGTGKTGELFF
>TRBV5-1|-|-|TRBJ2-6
TGCGCCAGCAGCACGGACCCGGACAGCCAGGGTCTCTCTGGGGCCAACGTCCTGACTTTC
CASSTDPDSQGLSGANVLTF
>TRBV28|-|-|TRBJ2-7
TGTGCCAGCAGCGCGGGGGCAGGGTTAATTGGCCTGTACTACGAGCAGTACTTC
CASSAGAGLIGLYYEQYF
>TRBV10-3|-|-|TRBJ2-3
TGTGCCATCCGGGTTGGGTTAGCCAACCCCGATACGCAGTATTTT
CAIRVGLANPDTQYF
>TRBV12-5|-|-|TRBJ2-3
TGTGCTAGTGGTTTTGGGGATACGCAGTATTTT
CASGFGDTQYF
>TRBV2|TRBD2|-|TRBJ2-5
TGTGCCAGCAGTGAGATTCTAGCGGGGACGGTAGAGACCCAGTACTTC
CASSEILAGTVETQYF
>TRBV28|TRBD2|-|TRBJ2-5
TGTGCCAGCATCAGCGGGGGGGCCGATGAGACCCAGTACTTC
CASISGGADETQYF
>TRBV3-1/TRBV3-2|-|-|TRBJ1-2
TGTGCCAGCAGCGTACAGGGATCCTATGGCTACACCTTC
CASSVQGSYGYTF
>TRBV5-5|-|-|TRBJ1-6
TGTGCCAGCAGCTTGGCGGGGTGGAATAATTCACCCCTCCACTTT
CASSLAGWNNSPLHF
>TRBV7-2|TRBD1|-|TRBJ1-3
TGTGCCAGCAGCTTAGCGCAGGGGGCTGGAAACACCATATATTTT
CASSLAQGAGNTIYF
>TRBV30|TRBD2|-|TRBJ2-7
TGTGCCTGGGGGACTAGCGGGACTTACGAGCAGTACTTC
CAWGTSGTYEQYF
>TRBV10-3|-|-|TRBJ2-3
TGTGCCATCAGTGATGTGGCGGAGGGAGGCACAGATACGCAGTATTTT
CAISDVAEGGTDTQYF
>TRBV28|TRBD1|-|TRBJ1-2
TGTGCCAGCAGTTCCGGACAGGCGAACTATGGCTACACCTTC
CASSSGQANYGYTF
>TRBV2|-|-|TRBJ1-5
TGTGCCAGCAGCACGACAGGACGGCCCCAGCATTTT
CASSTTGRPQHF
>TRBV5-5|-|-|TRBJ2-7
TGTGCCAGCAGCTTGCTGGGGCCGACCTACGAGCAGTACTTC
CASSLLGPTYEQYF
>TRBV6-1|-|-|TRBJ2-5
TGTGCCAGCAGTGAACTCCAGATCCAAGAGACCCAGTACTTC
CASSELQIQETQYF
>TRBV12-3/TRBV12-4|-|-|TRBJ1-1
TGTGCCAGCAGTTTCGCCACTGAAGCTTTCTTT
CASSFATEAFF
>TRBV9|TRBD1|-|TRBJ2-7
TGTGCCAGCAGCGAAAGACTGGGGACAGGAGTCTACGAGCAGTACTTC
CASSERLGTGVYEQYF
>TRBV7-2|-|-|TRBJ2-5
TGTGCCAGCAGCTTATTGACCCAAGAGACCCAGTACTTC
CASSLLTQETQYF
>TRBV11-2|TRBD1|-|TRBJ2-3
TGTGCCAGCAGCTTGGGGACAGTTACAGGAGATACGCAGTATTTT
CASSLGTVTGDTQYF
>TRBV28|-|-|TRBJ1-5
TGTGCCAGCAGTTTAGGACAGACCAATCAGCCCCAGCATTTT
CASSLGQTNQPQHF
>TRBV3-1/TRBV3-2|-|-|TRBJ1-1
TGTGCCAGCAGCCCCGGGGGCAGCTCTGAAGCTTTCTTT
CASSPGGSSEAFF
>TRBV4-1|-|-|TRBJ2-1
TGCGCCAGCAGAAGGGGGGCCGTCGCTTACAATGAGCAGTTCTTC
CASRRGAVAYNEQFF
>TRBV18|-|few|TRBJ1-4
TGTGCCAGCTCACAGTTGCGCTCGGGGACTAATGAAAAACTGTTTTTT
CASSQLRSGTNEKLFF
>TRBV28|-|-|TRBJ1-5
TGTGCCAGCAGTTTAGGCAGAAGGTTATCTCAGCCCCAGCATTTT
CASSLGRRLSQPQHF
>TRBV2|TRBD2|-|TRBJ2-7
TGTGCCAGCAGTGAATGGCGGACTAGCGGGACCTACGAGCAGTACTTC
CASSEWRTSGTYEQYF